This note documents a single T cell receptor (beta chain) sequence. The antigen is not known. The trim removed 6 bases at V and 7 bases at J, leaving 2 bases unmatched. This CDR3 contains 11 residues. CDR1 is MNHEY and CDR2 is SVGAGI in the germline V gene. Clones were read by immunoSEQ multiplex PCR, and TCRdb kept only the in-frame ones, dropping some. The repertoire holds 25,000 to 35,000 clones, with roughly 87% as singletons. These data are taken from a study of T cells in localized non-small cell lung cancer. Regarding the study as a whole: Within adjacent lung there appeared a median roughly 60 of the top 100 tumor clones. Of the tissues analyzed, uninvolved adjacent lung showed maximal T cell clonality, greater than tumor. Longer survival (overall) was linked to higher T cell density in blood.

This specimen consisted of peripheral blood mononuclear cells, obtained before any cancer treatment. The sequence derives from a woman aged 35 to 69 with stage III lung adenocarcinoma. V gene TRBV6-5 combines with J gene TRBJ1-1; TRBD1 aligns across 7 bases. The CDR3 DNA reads TGTGCCAGCAGGCGGGACAGTGAAGCTTTCTTT. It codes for CASRRDSEAFF.